The clone carrying this T cell receptor (beta chain) was seen a few times. What it binds is unknown. This specimen comes from a study of identical twins. Study outcomes and limitations: Alpha sequences that were out-of-frame and twin-shared showed an excess of low generation probability. Cross-sectional statistics underpinned the conclusions; the same donors were not followed. There was more out-of-frame TCR alpha sharing in monozygotic twins than models estimated.

With template switching, a universal primer site was added, and the cDNA carried unique molecular identifiers. TCRdb redid the calling of the 5' RACE reads with MiXCR, one entry per CDR3 protein. The repertoire holds hundreds of thousands of distinct CDR3 sequences, with over 5% as singletons. The CDR3 has 16 residues. The germline gives CDR1 SGHAT, CDR2 FQDESV (reference sequence). V was cut by 5 bases and J by 5 bases, with 21 bases left in between. Sequenced input: naive T cells sorted from blood. V gene TRBV11-1 combines with J gene TRBJ2-5, with D possibly being TRBD1 (6 bases). The sequence was collected from a young man in good health. For the CDR3, the DNA is TGTGCCAGCAGCGCCTCCGGGACACGGTTAACTGAGACCCAGTACTTC. The encoded protein is CASSASGTRLTETQYF.